This T cell receptor beta chain was sequenced in a study of CD8+ T cells in alopecia areata (dated by TCRdb to 2017 to 2018). The study in broad terms: The treated patients took part in an open-label pilot trial in which moderate-to-severe alopecia areata was treated with oral tofacitinib at 5 to 10 mg twice daily. Patients received tofacitinib for 6 to 18 months and were then followed off drug for 6 months to check for delayed response and recurrence. To study T cell clonal expansion in alopecia areata, the researchers applied high-throughput TCRbeta sequencing to both the C3H/HeJ mouse model and human patients. Human TCRbeta sequencing covered scalp tissue and sorted CD4+ and CD8+ peripheral blood T cells from patchy and totalis/universalis alopecia areata patients and healthy controls. Tofacitinib-treated patients had biopsies at baseline and at 4 and 24 weeks of treatment, with a later scalp biopsy in several patients. Scalp clonality was compared among normal scalp (n=4), patchy alopecia areata scalp (n=8), and alopecia totalis/universalis scalp (n=8). The RNA source kit depended on sample type: the PAXgene miRNA kit for fixed scalp, the miRNeasy kit for PBMCs, and the RNeasy kit for mouse skin. immunoSEQ multiplex PCR using 35 Vbeta forward primers and 13 Jbeta reverse primers was used to amplify TCRbeta CDR3 regions. Overall results and qualifications from the work: TCR sequences shared between patients were less clear than in mice, possibly partly because of HLA diversity in the patient population. Lesional scalp, especially in alopecia totalis/universalis, showed higher clonality and more expanded CD8+ clones than normal scalp, suggesting antigenic drive. Scalp TCR repertoire analysis is complicated because resident alphabeta T cells in normal human skin are also sequenced, whereas mouse skin is dominated by gammadelta T cells.

From the cysteine through the phenylalanine, the CDR3 covers 15 amino acids. The sequence is cut down to CDR3 DNA, 45 bases in frame from base 1. The germline V gene (reference sequence) provides CDR1 SGHNT and CDR2 YYREEE. After removal of 3 bases from V and 3 bases from J, the junction retains 9 bases not matched to a gene. Worth noting for this clone: Which antigen it targets is not known. Base qualities are not provided; no much larger clone lies one nucleotide away.

What the time point label conveys for this sample: baseline before oral tofacitinib. Lesional scalp punch biopsies and peripheral blood were collected from alopecia areata patients. After PBMCs were isolated by density centrifugation and stained for CD3, CD4 and CD8, a FACSAria was used to sort CD4+ and CD8+ T cells. Receptors were amplified or captured by the immunoSEQ multiplex PCR assay. To provide template for TCR sequencing, every sample had RNA extracted and reverse transcribed into cDNA. First-strand cDNA was synthesized using SuperScript III with a 2:1 mix of oligo-dT and random hexamers. A synthetic immune receptor repertoire was used to assess amplification bias, and residual bias was removed computationally. Regarding the original processing steps: Raw reads were preprocessed to remove errors, and CDR3 was defined by IMGT conventions from the conserved cysteine to phenylalanine. Clonality was computed as 1 minus the Shannon entropy, with the entropy normalized by log2 of the number of productive unique TCRs. Scalp TCRbeta sequences were cross-referenced with sorted blood CD4 and CD8 repertoires so that the CD4 or CD8 identity of scalp clones could be inferred. TCRdb limited this immuneACCESS table to in-frame rearrangements with V and J called. A share of clones is missing; checked studies link under half to unresolved V genes, and the rest is unexplained. That table is the source of V, J and clone size, and D and trimming were worked out from the DNA. This sample lists hundreds of thousands of clones; around three fifths were detected once. The top ten constitute approximately 0.44% of the sample.

The specimen was CD4+ T cells sorted from blood, collected at week 0. The TCR sequence derives from a human donor with alopecia areata. The chain joins TRBV5-4 to TRBJ2-7; 7 bases in between match TRBD1. At the DNA level, the sequence is TGTGCCAGCAGCTCACAGACGACAGGGTTCTACGAGCAGTACTTC. Translated, it reads CASSSQTTGFYEQYF.